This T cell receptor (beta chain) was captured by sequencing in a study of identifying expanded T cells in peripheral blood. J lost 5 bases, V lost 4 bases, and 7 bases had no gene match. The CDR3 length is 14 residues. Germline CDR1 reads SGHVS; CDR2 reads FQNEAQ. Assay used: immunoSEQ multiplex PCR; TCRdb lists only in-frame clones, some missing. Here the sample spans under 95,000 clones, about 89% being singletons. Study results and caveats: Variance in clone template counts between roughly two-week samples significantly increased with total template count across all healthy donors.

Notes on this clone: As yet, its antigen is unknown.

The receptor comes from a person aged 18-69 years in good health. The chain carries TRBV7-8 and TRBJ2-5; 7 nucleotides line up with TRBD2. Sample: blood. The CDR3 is CASSSPAGVETQYF. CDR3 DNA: TGTGCCAGCAGCTCCCCGGCGGGGGTTGAGACCCAGTACTTC.